Listed here are 17 T cell receptor beta chains from one sample, sequenced in a study of CD8 T cells in Susac syndrome. When the RNA was reverse transcribed, random hexamers were used with an input of roughly 0.45 to 1 ug. TCRdb redid the calling of the immunoSEQ multiplex PCR reads with MiXCR, one entry per CDR3 protein. The sample records approximately 49,000 distinct CDR3 sequences, approximately 95% being singletons. The sample consisted of CD8+ T cells from PBMCs. Receptor source: a human donor with Susac syndrome.

The V call is TRBV29-1, the J call TRBJ2-6; D remains unclear. CDR3 length: 14 residues. The ends were cut back, 4 bases at V and 4 bases at J, with 11 bases in the middle. Germline V gives CDR1 SQVTM, CDR2 ANQGSEA. DNA for the CDR3: TGCAGCGTTGTCTGGGTGTCCGGGGCCAACGTCCTGACTTTC. It translates to CSVVWVSGANVLTF.

The chain recombines TRBV20-1 with TRBJ2-5; D gene unclear. The CDR3 has 14 residues. V lost 1 base to trimming and J lost 4 bases, with 13 bases between them. Germline V gene sequence: CDR1 DFQATT, CDR2 SNEGSKA (reference sequence). DNA of the CDR3: TGCAGTGCTAGAGCTGAAACTTGGTTAGAGACCCAGTACTTC. The encoded protein is CSARAETWLETQYF.

The CDR3 reads CASGLAPTTGGKAFF. DNA for the CDR3: TGTGCTAGTGGTTTGGCGCCCACGACAGGCGGTAAAGCTTTCTTT. The chain combines TRBV12-5 with TRBJ1-1, with D tentatively TRBD1 (6 bases). The V gene's germline CDR1 is LGHNT and CDR2 FRNRAP. Between the trimmed V and J ends, which lost 1 base and 9 bases, there was a span of 18 bases. The length of the CDR3 is 15 residues.

The J gene is TRBJ2-2, the V gene TRBV12-3 or TRBV12-4, with D perhaps TRBD1 or TRBD2 (5 bases each). The CDR3 loop spans 15 amino acids. Trimming pared 3 bases from V and 1 base from J, leaving 9 bases between. CDR3 region: CASSLGRGNTGELFF. CDR3 DNA: TGTGCCAGCAGTTTGGGACGGGGGAACACCGGGGAGCTGTTTTTT.

The chain uses TRBV27 and TRBJ1-1; the match to TRBD1 covers 8 bases. V shed 8 bases, J shed 4 bases, and the junction held 3 bases outside the gene matches. The CDR3 is 12 residues long. Germline CDR1 reads MNHEY; CDR2 reads SMNVEV (reference sequence). The CDR3 DNA sequence: TGTGCCAGCTTCAGGGGGCCCACTGAAGCTTTCTTT. Translation: CASFRGPTEAFF.

This chain links TRBV29-1 with TRBJ2-3, with 11 bases aligning to TRBD2. This CDR3 is 19 amino acids long. Trimming cost V 1 base and J 0 bases; bases outside gene matches: 12. Germline V gene lookup returns CDR1 SQVTM and CDR2 ANQGSEA. CDR3 DNA sequence: TGCAGCGTTGAAGGACCTGCTAGCGGGAGGTTCTCTAGCACAGATACGCAGTATTTT. Its protein product is CSVEGPASGRFSSTDTQYF.

V usage is TRBV30 and J usage is TRBJ2-3, with a tentative D call TRBD2 (5 bases). Germline loops: CDR1 GTSNPN, CDR2 SVGIG (reference sequence). V was clipped by 2 bases and J by 3 bases, with 12 bases between them. This CDR3 has 14 residues. The CDR3 protein is CAWSSGLATDTQYF. DNA of the CDR3: TGTGCCTGGAGTTCCGGATTAGCGACAGATACGCAGTATTTT.

The chain is built from TRBV7-8 and TRBJ2-7; 7 nucleotides match TRBD1. The germline CDR1 and CDR2 sequences are SGHVS and FQNEAQ. Trimming cost V 5 bases and J 5 bases; bases outside gene matches: 6. This CDR3 region has 13 residues. The CDR3 bases are TGTGCCAGCAGCCCGGGACAGAGCAACGAGCAGTACTTC. It is translated as CASSPGQSNEQYF.

V is TRBV10-2 and J is TRBJ1-1; D gene uncertain. The germline V gene has CDR1 WSHSY and CDR2 SAAADI. There are 11 residues in the CDR3. Trimming pared 1 base from V and 8 bases from J, leaving 5 bases between. CDR3 loop: CASSEFAEAFF. The CDR3 nucleotides are TGCGCCAGCAGTGAGTTTGCCGAAGCTTTCTTT.

The chain is built from TRBV20-1 and TRBJ1-2; D gene unclear. The CDR3 is made up of 14 amino acids. V lost 6 bases and J 2 bases, leaving 16 bases between the germline ends. Germline V gene lookup returns CDR1 DFQATT and CDR2 SNEGSKA (reference sequence). The CDR3 sequence is CSAKMQATNYGYTF. The CDR3 nucleotides read TGCAGTGCCAAGATGCAGGCAACGAACTATGGCTACACCTTC.

V is TRBV7-9 and J is TRBJ2-1; D unresolved. CDR1 is SEHNR, CDR2 FQNEAQ, per germline (reference sequence). V was trimmed by 1 base and J by 9 bases, leaving 4 bases between them. The CDR3 spans 11 residues. CDR3 residues: CASSLEGEQFF. CDR3 bases: TGTGCCAGCAGCTTAGAGGGTGAGCAGTTCTTC.

This clonotype came up once. The V and J genes are TRBV29-1 and TRBJ2-3, with TRBD1 identical over 11 bases. This CDR3 has 14 amino acids. Per the germline V gene, CDR1 is SQVTM and CDR2 is ANQGSEA. Trimming at V came to 4 bases and at J to 8 bases, leaving 8 bases not matched to a gene. CDR3 coding DNA: TGCAGCGTTGTCTTGGGACAGGGGGGAGTTACGCAGTATTTT. Residues: CSVVLGQGGVTQYF.

The chain uses TRBV5-4 and TRBJ2-2, with D uncertain. Trimming removed 1 base at V and 6 bases at J, with 10 bases between. The CDR3 covers 14 residues. Germline CDR1 reads SGHNT; CDR2 reads YYREEE (reference sequence). CDR3 in DNA: TGTGCCAGCAGCTTGCGAACCGACGCCGGGGAGCTGTTTTTT. This sequence encodes CASSLRTDAGELFF.

The rearrangement uses TRBV20-1 and TRBJ2-1, with D possibly being TRBD2 (5 bases). The CDR3 length is 13 residues. Looked up from germline, CDR1 is DFQATT and CDR2 is SNEGSKA (reference sequence). The V end was cut by 7 bases, the J end by 6 bases, with 16 bases between. CDR3 coding DNA: TGCAGTGTCTTTGGTGAGGGTGGCAATGAGCAGTTCTTC. It translates to CSVFGEGGNEQFF.

This chain links TRBV27 with TRBJ2-7; D is undetermined. The CDR3 length is 13 residues. Germline loops: CDR1 MNHEY, CDR2 SMNVEV (reference sequence). V was shortened by 2 bases and J by 0 bases, with 5 bases between the two germline ends. DNA for the CDR3: TGTGCCAGCAGTTTAAAGGGCTCCTACGAGCAGTACTTC. Its translation: CASSLKGSYEQYF.

The chain has TRBV12-3 or TRBV12-4 and TRBJ2-3, with D possibly TRBD1 on 5 matching bases. CDR3 size: 15 residues. The V end was cut by 0 bases, the J end by 0 bases, with 7 bases between. The CDR3 DNA is TGTGCCAGCAGTTTAGCCAGGGTGAGCACAGATACGCAGTATTTT. Translated, it gives CASSLARVSTDTQYF.

The chain has TRBV30 and TRBJ2-1; D is possibly TRBD1 or TRBD2 (6 bases each). Germline CDR1 reads GTSNPN; CDR2 reads SVGIG (reference sequence). The CDR3 contains 13 residues. Trimming removed 0 bases at V and 6 bases at J, with 9 bases between. The CDR3 nucleotides are TGTGCCTGGAGTGTCGGAGGGGGCAATGAGCAGTTCTTC. Protein: CAWSVGGGNEQFF.